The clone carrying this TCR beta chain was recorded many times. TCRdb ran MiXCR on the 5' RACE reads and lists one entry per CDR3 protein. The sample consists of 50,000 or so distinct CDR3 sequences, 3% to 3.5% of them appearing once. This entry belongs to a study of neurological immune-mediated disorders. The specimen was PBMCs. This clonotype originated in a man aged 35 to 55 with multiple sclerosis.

CDR3 residues: CASSQDPGVQQYF. Here the CDR3 DNA reads TGTGCCAGCAGCCAAGATCCGGGCGTACAGCAGTACTTC. The V gene is TRBV3-1, the J gene TRBJ2-7, with unresolved D. V was pared by 0 bases and J by 8 bases, with 11 bases between. Germline values: CDR1 LGHDT, CDR2 YNNKEL (reference sequence). This CDR3 is 13 amino acids long.